These T cell receptor beta chains were read from a single sample in a study of shared clonotypes between healthy human individuals. Clones were read by immunoSEQ multiplex PCR, and TCRdb kept only the in-frame ones, dropping some. The table has about 1.5 million clones, 95% to 97% seen once; the top ten hold 0.95% to 1.5%. Sequenced sample: naive CD4+ T cells sorted from blood. The receptor set was obtained from a man aged 30 to 39 in good health. Both conserved end residues are part of each CDR3. The D gene is left open where the match is weak. For some rows the clone size is stated as once, few or many, or as a class when expanded; others skip it.

TRBV28	TRBJ2-1	17	TRBD2	.	TGTGCCAGCAGTTTGGATCCCAGCGGGATGGGATACAATGAGCAGTTCTTC	CASSLDPSGMGYNEQFF
TRBV18	TRBJ2-5	11	.	.	TGTGCCAGCTCGCTTCAAGAGACCCAGTACTTC	CASSLQETQYF
TRBV27	TRBJ2-3	15	.	.	TGTGCCAGCAGTTTAGGGCAGGGTGTTACAGATACGCAGTATTTT	CASSLGQGVTDTQYF
TRBV6-1	TRBJ2-2	14	TRBD2	.	TGTGCCAGCGTAGGACTAGCGAACACCGGGGAGCTGTTTTTT	CASVGLANTGELFF
TRBV19	TRBJ1-2	15	TRBD1	.	TGTGCCAGTATGACAGGGAAGGAAGCGAACTATGGCTACACCTTC	CASMTGKEANYGYTF
TRBV7-2	TRBJ2-7	15	TRBD1	.	TGTGCCAGCAGCTCACCGGGACAGGGTGGCTACGAGCAGTACTTC	CASSSPGQGGYEQYF
TRBV28	TRBJ1-2	14	.	.	TGTGCCAGCAGCCCGGGACCTAACTACTATGGCTACACCTTC	CASSPGPNYYGYTF
TRBV6-5	TRBJ2-7	12	.	.	TGTGCCAGCAGTACCCGGGGGTACGAGCAGTACTTC	CASSTRGYEQYF
TRBV7-2	TRBJ1-1	14	.	.	TGTGCCAGCAGCCCCAGACAGAGGTTATTTGAAGCTTTCTTT	CASSPRQRLFEAFF
TRBV7-2	TRBJ2-7	12	.	.	TGTGCCAGCAGCTCTAGCTCCTACGAGCAGTACTTC	CASSSSSYEQYF
TRBV28	TRBJ1-2	15	.	.	TGTGCCAGCAGTCTCCGACCTCGGGCAGGCTATGGCTACACCTTC	CASSLRPRAGYGYTF
TRBV5-4	TRBJ2-6	17	TRBD1	.	TGTGCCAGCAGCTCGGGACAGGGAAACTCTGGGGCCAACGTCCTGACTTTC	CASSSGQGNSGANVLTF
TRBV9	TRBJ2-7	16	.	.	TGTGCCAGCAGCGATGGCCCCGACACCTTCTCCTACGAGCAGTACTTC	CASSDGPDTFSYEQYF
TRBV5-1	TRBJ2-5	17	TRBD2	.	TGCGCCAGCAGCTTGAGTCCGAGCGGGAGAGAGGGAGAGACCCAGTACTTC	CASSLSPSGREGETQYF
TRBV4-2	TRBJ2-7	13	.	few	TGTGCCAGCAGCAGAGATAGCGACGCCGAGCAGTACTTC	CASSRDSDAEQYF
TRBV5-1	TRBJ2-3	14	TRBD2	.	TGCGCCAGCCAACTAGCGGGAGTGCTAGATACGCAGTATTTT	CASQLAGVLDTQYF
TRBV7-6	TRBJ2-2	15	TRBD1	.	TGTGCCAGCAGCTTGGGGACAGGGGACACCGGGGAGCTGTTTTTT	CASSLGTGDTGELFF
TRBV9	TRBJ2-3	18	TRBD2	.	TGTGCCAGCAGCGCGTTACTAGCGGGAGGGCCGTTATTGGATACGCAGTATTTT	CASSALLAGGPLLDTQYF
TRBV6-5	TRBJ2-5	10	.	.	TGTGCCAGCAACTGGGAGACCCAGTACTTC	CASNWETQYF
TRBV6-5	TRBJ1-3	15	.	.	TGTGCCAGCAGTTACTCGATGGGGGGAGGAAACACCATATATTTT	CASSYSMGGGNTIYF
TRBV7-2	TRBJ2-1	17	.	.	TGTGCCAGCAGCTTAGAGGCGGACCTAAGCTCCTACAATGAGCAGTTCTTC	CASSLEADLSSYNEQFF
TRBV7-6	TRBJ2-1	14	.	.	TGTGCCAGCAGCTTATTAGCGCGGGGTTGGGAGCAGTTCTTC	CASSLLARGWEQFF
TRBV5-1	TRBJ1-2	15	TRBD1	.	TGCGCCAGCAGCTTTGGGACAGGCTCTAACTATGGCTACACCTTC	CASSFGTGSNYGYTF
TRBV5-1	TRBJ2-2	13	.	.	TGCGCCAGCAGCTTGGGGGAAACCGGGGAGCTGTTTTTT	CASSLGETGELFF
TRBV5-5	TRBJ2-1	16	.	.	TGTGCCAGCAGCTTGGAGCCAGGCGTGGGCTACAATGAGCAGTTCTTC	CASSLEPGVGYNEQFF
TRBV27	TRBJ1-2	16	TRBD1	.	TGTGCCAGCAGTTTTTTGGACAGGGGGTCGTACTATGGCTACACCTTC	CASSFLDRGSYYGYTF
TRBV7-2	TRBJ1-2	15	.	.	TGTGCCAGCAGCCGCCGGGACCTCAGTAACTATGGCTACACCTTC	CASSRRDLSNYGYTF
TRBV7-7	TRBJ2-2	11	.	.	TGTGCTAGCAGCCTAAACGGGGAGCTGTTTTTT	CASSLNGELFF
TRBV28	TRBJ1-5	16	.	.	TGTGCCAGCAGTTCCCCGACAGGCTGGAGCAATCAGCCCCAGCATTTT	CASSSPTGWSNQPQHF
TRBV7-9	TRBJ2-4	12	.	few	TGTGCCAGCAGCTACTCGAAGGGCATTCAGTACTTC	CASSYSKGIQYF
TRBV10-3	TRBJ2-1	14	TRBD2	.	TGTGCCATTTTTAGCGGGACCGGGTACAATGAGCAGTTCTTC	CAIFSGTGYNEQFF
TRBV10-3	TRBJ2-5	14	.	.	TGTGCCATCAGTGAAGCAGGGGCGGTCGAGACCCAGTACTTC	CAISEAGAVETQYF
TRBV27	TRBJ2-2	16	TRBD2	.	TGTGCCACGGCCCCTCTTCCCGGGACTAGTACCGGGGAGCTGTTTTTT	CATAPLPGTSTGELFF
TRBV5-1	TRBJ2-5	14	.	.	TGCGCCAGCAGCTTGGATCTCAGAAGGGAGACCCAGTACTTC	CASSLDLRRETQYF
TRBV18	TRBJ1-1	14	TRBD1	.	TGTGCCAGCTCACCGGGACAGGGGGCTATTGAAGCTTTCTTT	CASSPGQGAIEAFF
TRBV12-5	TRBJ2-1	15	.	.	TGTGCTAGTGGTTTGGGGGCTAGCGAATACAATGAGCAGTTCTTC	CASGLGASEYNEQFF
TRBV2	TRBJ2-2	16	TRBD2	.	TGTGCCAGCAGTGTAGGAACTAGCGGGAGGACCGGGGAGCTGTTTTTT	CASSVGTSGRTGELFF
TRBV5-4	TRBJ2-1	14	TRBD1	.	TGTGCCAGCAGCACCGGACAGGGTCTAAATGAGCAGTTCTTC	CASSTGQGLNEQFF
TRBV7-9	TRBJ2-3	17	.	.	TGTGCCAGCAGCCCGAAGGGTGTCACCCAGGGCACAGATACGCAGTATTTT	CASSPKGVTQGTDTQYF
TRBV5-1	TRBJ2-1	20	TRBD2	.	TGCGCCAGCAGCCTACCCGTAAACACTAGCGGGTTACTGTCCTACAATGAGCAGTTCTTC	CASSLPVNTSGLLSYNEQFF
TRBV29-1	TRBJ1-5	13	TRBD1	.	TGCAGCGTTGGTGACAGGGAAAATCAGCCCCAGCATTTT	CSVGDRENQPQHF
TRBV6-6	TRBJ2-3	16	.	.	TGTGCCAGCAGTTACTCTCCAGGGGCGAACACAGATACGCAGTATTTT	CASSYSPGANTDTQYF